The text below deals with one T cell receptor (beta chain). The antigen remains undetermined. Treatment meaning: some 19 received Ad26.COV2.S at low or high dose, single or two shots; about 5 received placebo; per-sample allocation not given. Day 63 after the first vaccine or placebo injection was the time point for sampling. TCRdb's table, derived via immunoSEQ multiplex PCR, lists solely in-frame clones and lacks some. The profile shows about 390,000 clones, 75% to 90% of them singletons. The data originate from a study of Ad26.COV2.S vaccination and SARS-CoV-2 variants. Findings and limits, study-wide: Relative to placebo recipients, vaccine recipients exhibited elevated spike-specific TCR breadth. Breadth of non-spike TCRs did not differ between vaccinees and placebo recipients.

With 4 bases clipped from V and 2 bases from J, the junction kept 6 bases outside the gene matches. The CDR3 is made up of 16 amino acids. Germline loops: CDR1 MNHEY, CDR2 SVGAGI. The chain has TRBV6-5 and TRBJ2-5; 11 bases are a match to TRBD2. The input for sequencing was peripheral blood, taken in a trial of Ad26.COV2.S vaccine versus placebo. The TCR originated in a person aged 18-60 years who received the Ad26.COV2.S COVID-19 vaccine or a placebo. CDR3 protein: CASSLLAGEGQETQYF. CDR3 nucleotides: TGTGCCAGCAGTTTACTAGCGGGGGAAGGGCAAGAGACCCAGTACTTC.